The sequence of this TCR beta chain was determined in a study of OX40 agonist ivuxolimab in advanced cancers. Study overall: People who had prior anti-PD-1, anti-PD-L1 or anti-CTLA-4 therapy could take part, and 35% to 50% had some. One hepatocellular carcinoma and two cutaneous melanoma patients partially responded. Study observations and caveats: Expanded clones belonging to CD8+ T cells outnumbered, on average, those of CD4+.

The protocol was immunoSEQ multiplex PCR, while the TCRdb copy is restricted to in-frame clones and leaves out a portion. In the table there are fewer than 140,000 clones, about nine tenths of which are singletons. Points on this clone: Its antigen remains unidentified.

Autoimmune disease history or systemic immunosuppression excluded patients. Germline CDR1 MNHEY, CDR2 SMNVEV (reference sequence). The CDR3 extends over 13 amino acids. The germline V and J ends were trimmed by 2 bases and 4 bases, with 6 bases remaining between them. Source: CD4+ or CD8+ T cells sorted from blood, taken in a trial of the OX40 agonist ivuxolimab. This chain links TRBV27 with TRBJ1-5; D not resolved. This receptor was taken from an adult with an advanced solid tumor such as melanoma, head and neck, liver or kidney cancer. DNA of the CDR3: TGTGCCAGCAGTTTAAAGGAAAATCAGCCCCAGCATTTT. Its translation: CASSLKENQPQHF.